This TCR beta chain is from a study of shared clonotypes between healthy human individuals. Method: immunoSEQ multiplex PCR; TCRdb's copy keeps in-frame clones and lacks some. The data show around 430,000 clones, with roughly 83% seen just once and roughly 13% held by the top ten. Worth noting for this clone: A much larger clonotype is one base distant, so this may be a read error. The sample contains more than one DNA sequence encoding this CDR3.

V shed 3 bases and J shed 3 bases, with 6 bases lying between them. CDR3 length equals 12 residues. In germline, CDR1 is WNHNN, CDR2 SYGVQD (reference sequence). The J gene is TRBJ2-7, the V gene TRBV10-1, with D unresolved. The TCR comes from a woman aged 40 to 50 in good health. Some clones in this sample may be carry-over from other donors' samples. Sequences were obtained from PBMCs. The CDR3 loop reads CASSESGYEQYF. CDR3 DNA: TGCGCCAGCAGTGAATCAGGCTACGAGCAGTACTTC.